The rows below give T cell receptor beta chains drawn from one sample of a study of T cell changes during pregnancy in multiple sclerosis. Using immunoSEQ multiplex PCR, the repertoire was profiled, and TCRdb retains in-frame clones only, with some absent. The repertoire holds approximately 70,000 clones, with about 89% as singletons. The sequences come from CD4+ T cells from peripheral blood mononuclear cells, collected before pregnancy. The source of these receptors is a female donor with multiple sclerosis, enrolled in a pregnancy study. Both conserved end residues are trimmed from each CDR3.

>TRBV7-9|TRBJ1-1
ASRRQGNTEAF
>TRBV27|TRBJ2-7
ASSLTTGLLGEQY
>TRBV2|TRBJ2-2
ATKREGNTGELF
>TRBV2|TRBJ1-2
ASSPGTEIWGYT
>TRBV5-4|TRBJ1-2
ASSLLGDRNYGYT
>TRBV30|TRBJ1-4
AWSPPYNEKLF
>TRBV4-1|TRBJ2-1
ASSHPPLSGGAAGSYNEQF
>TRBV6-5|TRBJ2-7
ASSYSRDSSYEQY
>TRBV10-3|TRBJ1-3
ATTLASGNTIY
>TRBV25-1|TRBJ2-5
ASSESGTSAERGTQY
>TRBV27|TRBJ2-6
ASGSDLGSGANVLT
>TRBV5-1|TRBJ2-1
ASRISAISSYNEQF
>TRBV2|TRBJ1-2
ASRGQDYGYT
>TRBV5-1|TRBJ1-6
ASSSQGGKGSPLH
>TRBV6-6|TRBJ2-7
ASGGGSWKQY
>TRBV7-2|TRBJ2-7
ASSFGQAYEQY
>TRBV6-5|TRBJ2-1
ASSYLEWYSYNEQF
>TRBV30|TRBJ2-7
AWSVLDVQY
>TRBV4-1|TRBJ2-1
ASSQVGTKDNEQF
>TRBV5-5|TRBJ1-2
ASSLVSGINGYT
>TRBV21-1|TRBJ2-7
ASSRGQGLHYEQY
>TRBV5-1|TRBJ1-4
ASSLGQDNEKLF
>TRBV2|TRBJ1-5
ASSEDRINQPQH
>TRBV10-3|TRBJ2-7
AISSGDISYEQY
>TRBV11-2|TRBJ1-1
ASNDAGALTEAF
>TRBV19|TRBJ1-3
ASSSDRLRNTIY
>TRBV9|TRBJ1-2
ASSVGGRTGGDGYT
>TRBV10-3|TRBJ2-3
AISESKRGGRDTQY
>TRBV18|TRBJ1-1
ASSPWQGAAAEAF
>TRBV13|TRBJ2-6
ASSERLRGANVLT
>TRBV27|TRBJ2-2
ASSYRVPHTGELF
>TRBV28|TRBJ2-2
ASSLYRSNTGELF
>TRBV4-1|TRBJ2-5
ASSQEGLAPPQETQY
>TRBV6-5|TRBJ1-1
ASSFGGTEAF
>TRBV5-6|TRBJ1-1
ASSLSGTGETEAF
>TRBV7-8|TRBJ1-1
ASSLAQQRAEAF
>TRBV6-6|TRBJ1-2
ASSRQGSASNYGYT
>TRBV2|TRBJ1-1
ASSEPRPGIPSAF
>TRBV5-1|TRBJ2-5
ASSSGLGQETQY
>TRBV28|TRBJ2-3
ASSLYASGLDTQY
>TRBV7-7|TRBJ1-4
ASSSPDRVREKLF
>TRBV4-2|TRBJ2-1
ASSQAGNEQF
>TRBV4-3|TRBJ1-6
ASSQDTGGSPLH
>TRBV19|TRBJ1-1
ASSLLTGAAF
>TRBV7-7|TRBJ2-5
ATKGGTLLGETQY